The present TCR beta chain was sequenced within a study of regulatory T cells in long-lasting Graves disease. Time point indicated: newly diagnosed GD, antithyroid drugs for less than 3 months. Following extraction of RNA from PBMCs, that RNA was used to make the TCR library. Study-wide results and limits: Thyroid tissue was not sampled; only peripheral blood was. It is possible that accuracy was reduced by the small size of the sample.

The germline V and J ends were trimmed by 5 bases and 0 bases, with 11 bases remaining between them. The CDR3 is 14 amino acids. Germline values: CDR1 MNHEY, CDR2 SMNVEV (reference sequence). At least ten counts were recorded for this clonotype. Its specificity is unknown. Both iRepertoire HTBI primers and Arm-PCR of CDR3 regions were used to build the TCR beta libraries. Each CDR3 protein gets one entry after TCRdb re-called the multiplex PCR reads with MiXCR. This table holds 250,000 to 400,000 distinct CDR3 sequences, about a sixth found once. Sequences were derived from peripheral blood mononuclear cells (PBMCs), sampled at new diagnosis, from a patient treated with antithyroid drugs. This sequence joins TRBV27 and TRBJ2-7; D gene uncertain. The clonotype originates from a female donor with Graves disease. CDR3 bases: TGTGCCAGCAGTCCCGTATTAAGCTCCTACGAGCAGTACTTC. This sequence encodes CASSPVLSSYEQYF.